Listed below are T cell receptor beta chains from one sample, sequenced in a study of Ad26.COV2.S vaccination and SARS-CoV-2 variants. The protocol was immunoSEQ multiplex PCR, while the TCRdb copy is restricted to in-frame clones and leaves out a portion. The sample has more than 400,000 clones; about 92% are singletons. Sequencing was performed on peripheral blood, taken in a trial of Ad26.COV2.S vaccine versus placebo. These receptors were taken from a person between 18 and 59 years old who received the Ad26.COV2.S COVID-19 vaccine or a placebo. CDR3s include the opening cysteine and the closing phenylalanine or tryptophan. The order of the fields is J gene, V gene, D gene, clone size, CDR3 protein, CDR3 DNA. D genes are given only for firm matches. For some rows the clone size is stated as once, few or many, or as a class when expanded; others skip it.

>TRBJ2-1|TRBV28|.|.
CASSSPWRGVSNEQFF
TGTGCCAGCAGTTCTCCGTGGAGGGGGGTGAGCAATGAGCAGTTCTTC
>TRBJ2-7|TRBV6-2/TRBV6-3|.|.
CASSVRYEQYF
TGTGCCAGCAGTGTACGTTACGAGCAGTACTTC
>TRBJ1-2|TRBV28|.|once
CASRHRAGYTF
TGTGCCAGCAGGCACAGGGCCGGCTACACCTTC
>TRBJ2-7|TRBV6-2/TRBV6-3|.|once
CASSYARDGSEQYF
TGTGCCAGCAGTTATGCCAGGGACGGAAGCGAGCAGTACTTC
>TRBJ1-2|TRBV7-2|.|.
CASSLGSVNYGYTF
TGTGCCAGCAGCTTAGGCAGTGTTAACTATGGCTACACCTTC
>TRBJ1-2|TRBV30|.|.
CAWSSQGRRGGYTF
TGTGCCTGGAGTTCACAGGGAAGGAGGGGTGGCTACACCTTC
>TRBJ2-7|TRBV11-2|TRBD2|.
CASSWGGGTYEQYF
TGTGCCAGCAGCTGGGGGGGAGGGACCTACGAGCAGTACTTC
>TRBJ2-7|TRBV6-5|.|.
CASRQTGRQYF
TGTGCCAGCAGACAGACAGGCCGGCAGTACTTC
>TRBJ1-4|TRBV3-1/TRBV3-2|.|.
CASSLGGYATNEKLFF
TGTGCCAGCAGCTTGGGCGGGTATGCAACTAATGAAAAACTGTTTTTT
>TRBJ1-1|TRBV5-1|.|.
CASSLEGHTEAFF
TGCGCCAGCAGCTTGGAGGGGCACACTGAAGCTTTCTTT
>TRBJ2-5|TRBV6-5|.|.
CASSSDRAEQETQYF
TGTGCCAGCAGTTCGGATCGGGCAGAACAAGAGACCCAGTACTTC
>TRBJ2-5|TRBV29-1|.|.
CSGGDGLLGTQYF
TGCAGCGGGGGGGACGGGCTACTAGGGACCCAGTACTTC
>TRBJ1-6|TRBV6-5|.|.
CASNIGPNSPLHF
TGTGCCAGCAATATCGGTCCGAATTCACCCCTCCACTTT
>TRBJ2-5|TRBV19|.|.
CASSDRGPSYQETQYF
TGTGCCAGTAGTGACCGGGGCCCTTCGTACCAAGAGACCCAGTACTTC
>TRBJ1-4|TRBV5-1|.|.
CASSLGRAGNEKLFF
TGCGCCAGCAGCTTGGGCCGGGCGGGTAATGAAAAACTGTTTTTT
>TRBJ1-1|TRBV18|.|.
CASSLGVLTEAFF
TGTGCCAGCTCACTGGGGGTCCTCACTGAAGCTTTCTTT
>TRBJ2-6|TRBV11-2|TRBD1|once
CASSSPGTGLSGANVLTF
TGTGCCAGCAGCTCCCCCGGGACAGGGCTATCTGGGGCCAACGTCCTGACTTTC
>TRBJ1-1|TRBV19|TRBD1|.
CASSVQGANTEAFF
TGTGCCAGTAGTGTACAGGGGGCTAACACTGAAGCTTTCTTT
>TRBJ2-6|TRBV5-6|.|.
CASSLGLGAGANVLTF
TGTGCCAGCAGCTTGGGGTTAGGGGCTGGGGCCAACGTCCTGACTTTC
>TRBJ1-5|TRBV19|TRBD1|.
CASSKRDRDNQPQHF
TGTGCCAGTAGTAAAAGGGACAGGGATAATCAGCCCCAGCATTTT
>TRBJ1-5|TRBV7-6|TRBD1|.
CASSLIDRGNQPQHF
TGTGCCAGCAGCTTAATCGACAGGGGCAATCAGCCCCAGCATTTT
>TRBJ2-3|TRBV15|.|.
CATIKGGMSTDTQYF
TGTGCCACCATTAAAGGGGGGATGAGCACAGATACGCAGTATTTT
>TRBJ2-5|TRBV7-2|.|.
CASSLRGLGETQYF
TGTGCCAGCAGCTTACGGGGGTTGGGAGAGACCCAGTACTTC
>TRBJ1-1|TRBV18|.|.
CASSKAAVKAEAFF
TGTGCCAGCTCAAAGGCGGCGGTGAAGGCTGAAGCTTTCTTT
>TRBJ1-4|TRBV3-1/TRBV3-2|TRBD1|.
CASSFRQGANEKLFF
TGTGCCAGCAGCTTCCGACAGGGAGCGAATGAAAAACTGTTTTTT
>TRBJ2-2|TRBV9|TRBD2|.
CASSPLAGATTGELFF
TGTGCCAGCAGCCCCCTAGCGGGGGCCACCACCGGGGAGCTGTTTTTT
>TRBJ2-7|TRBV29-1|TRBD1|.
CSVERDRCSYEQYF
TGCAGCGTTGAGCGGGACAGGTGCTCCTACGAGCAGTACTTC
>TRBJ2-7|TRBV6-5|.|few
CASSYSSAYEQYF
TGTGCCAGCAGTTACTCGTCGGCCTACGAGCAGTACTTC
>TRBJ2-5|TRBV7-8|.|.
CASSFPVVTQLQETQYF
TGTGCCAGCAGCTTTCCAGTCGTCACGCAGCTCCAAGAGACCCAGTACTTC
>TRBJ2-7|TRBV11-3|TRBD1|.
CASSPGQSYEQYF
TGTGCCAGCAGCCCGGGACAGTCCTACGAGCAGTACTTC
>TRBJ1-4|TRBV6-1|TRBD1|.
CASSEWDRGFGKLFF
TGTGCCAGCAGTGAGTGGGACAGGGGTTTCGGAAAACTGTTTTTT